This is a list of T cell receptor beta chains from one sample in a study of blood T cell repertoires in COVID-19. Profiling relied on immunoSEQ multiplex PCR, and the TCRdb table lists in-frame clones only, not all of them. This sample carries roughly 400,000 clones, 80% to 95% of them seen once, and the ten largest clones take about 0.63%. Sequencing used PBMCs or T cells enriched from blood (not recorded which). These receptors were obtained from a man in his late teens or twenties who had recovered from COVID-19. The CDR3 runs from the conserved cysteine through the conserved F or W. Fields, in order: V gene, D gene, J gene, clone size, CDR3 protein, CDR3 DNA. D genes are given only for firm matches. The size of a clone is reported for some rows only, either as once, few or many, or as a class for expanded clones.

TRBV11-2	-	TRBJ2-7	-	CASSTTGQYYEQYF	TGTGCCAGCAGTACGACAGGCCAATACTACGAGCAGTACTTC
TRBV6-5	TRBD1	TRBJ2-7	-	CASFPSGQGEQYF	TGTGCCAGCTTCCCCTCGGGACAGGGGGAGCAGTACTTC
TRBV5-1	-	TRBJ1-1	-	CASSLRENTEAFF	TGCGCCAGCAGCCTCCGAGAGAACACTGAAGCTTTCTTT
TRBV15	-	TRBJ1-6	-	CATTSGGDSPLHF	TGTGCCACCACCTCAGGCGGGGATTCACCCCTCCACTTT
TRBV27	TRBD1	TRBJ2-1	-	CASSRTGGAYEQFF	TGTGCCAGCAGCCGGACAGGGGGCGCGTATGAGCAGTTCTTC
TRBV6-5	-	TRBJ2-2	-	CAGRWDQNTGELFF	TGTGCGGGGAGGTGGGACCAGAACACCGGGGAGCTGTTTTTT
TRBV14	-	TRBJ2-7	-	CASSPGTPSYEQYF	TGTGCCAGCAGCCCAGGCACACCTTCCTACGAGCAGTACTTC
TRBV11-2	-	TRBJ2-1	-	CASSYVDFGEQFF	TGTGCCAGCAGCTACGTTGACTTTGGGGAGCAGTTCTTC
TRBV6-5	TRBD2	TRBJ2-1	-	CASSRGLAEYNEQFF	TGTGCCAGCAGCCGCGGACTAGCGGAGTACAATGAGCAGTTCTTC
TRBV27	TRBD1	TRBJ1-3	-	CASSSDRGRGNTIYF	TGTGCCAGCAGTTCCGACAGGGGGCGAGGAAACACCATATATTTT
TRBV27	-	TRBJ2-3	-	CASSLTPLWLATDTQYF	TGTGCCAGCAGTTTAACCCCCTTGTGGCTTGCCACAGATACGCAGTATTTT
TRBV7-9	-	TRBJ1-4	-	CASTQAWMNEKLFF	TGTGCCAGCACCCAGGCGTGGATGAATGAAAAACTGTTTTTT
TRBV28	-	TRBJ1-2	-	CASSSLGQRYGYTF	TGTGCCAGCAGTTCACTCGGACAGAGATATGGCTACACCTTC
TRBV7-8	-	TRBJ1-4	-	CASSSGSEKLFF	TGTGCCAGCAGCTCAGGATCTGAAAAACTGTTTTTT
TRBV7-3	TRBD2	TRBJ2-5	-	CASSSGGTQYF	TGTGCCAGCAGCTCGGGGGGGACCCAGTACTTC
TRBV7-9	-	TRBJ2-5	once	CASSLAAGRETQYF	TGTGCCAGCAGCTTAGCGGCCGGGAGAGAGACCCAGTACTTC
TRBV7-2	TRBD1	TRBJ1-2	-	CASSLPDRGRSYGYTF	TGTGCCAGCAGCCTTCCGGACAGGGGGCGAAGCTATGGCTACACCTTC
TRBV18	-	TRBJ1-1	-	CASSQGGGVNTEAFF	TGTGCCAGCTCACAGGGGGGGGGTGTAAATACTGAAGCTTTCTTT
TRBV6-5	TRBD1	TRBJ1-1	-	CASSPTGVNTEAFF	TGTGCCAGCAGCCCCACAGGGGTGAACACTGAAGCTTTCTTT
TRBV6-5	TRBD1	TRBJ1-1	-	CASTPGQRNTEAFF	TGTGCCAGCACGCCGGGACAGAGGAACACTGAAGCTTTCTTT
TRBV3-1/TRBV3-2	TRBD1	TRBJ1-1	-	CASSQGQGAFWAFF	TGTGCCAGCAGCCAAGGACAGGGGGCTTTTTGGGCTTTCTTT
TRBV11-1	-	TRBJ2-2	-	CASSLAGSTGELFF	TGTGCCAGCAGCTTGGCGGGATCCACCGGGGAGCTGTTTTTT
TRBV18	TRBD1	TRBJ1-6	-	CASSVKGQGDSPLHF	TGTGCCAGCTCAGTCAAAGGGCAGGGGGATTCACCCCTCCACTTT
TRBV19	-	TRBJ1-2	-	CASETGAVGGYTF	TGTGCCAGCGAAACAGGAGCTGTAGGAGGCTACACCTTC
TRBV2	TRBD1	TRBJ1-2	-	CASSASNRGYYTF	TGTGCCAGCAGTGCCTCTAACAGGGGTTACTACACCTTC
TRBV4-1	TRBD1	TRBJ1-1	-	CASSPRGRTGGLEAFF	TGCGCCAGCAGCCCCAGAGGTAGAACAGGGGGACTTGAAGCTTTCTTT
TRBV29-1	TRBD2	TRBJ2-2	-	CSVGLVSTGELFF	TGCAGCGTCGGACTAGTGAGCACCGGGGAGCTGTTTTTT
TRBV9	-	TRBJ2-1	-	CASSASRSGDYNEQFF	TGTGCCAGCAGCGCATCGAGAAGCGGAGACTACAATGAGCAGTTCTTC
TRBV6-1	TRBD1	TRBJ2-7	-	CASRPGQGVSEQYF	TGTGCCAGCAGACCGGGACAGGGGGTGAGCGAGCAGTACTTC
TRBV3-1/TRBV3-2	TRBD2	TRBJ2-3	-	CASSPDGLADTQYF	TGTGCCAGCAGCCCAGACGGACTAGCAGATACGCAGTATTTT
TRBV5-4	TRBD1	TRBJ2-1	-	CASSGRTGTEGNNEQFF	TGTGCCAGCAGCGGCCGTACCGGGACAGAGGGGAACAATGAGCAGTTCTTC
TRBV9	TRBD2	TRBJ2-5	-	CASSGGLAGTAQETQYF	TGTGCCAGCAGCGGGGGGCTAGCGGGGACCGCCCAAGAGACCCAGTACTTC
TRBV7-8	TRBD1	TRBJ1-5	-	CASSSNNPGQANQPQHF	TGTGCCAGCAGCTCGAACAATCCGGGACAGGCAAATCAGCCCCAGCATTTT
TRBV6-5	TRBD2	TRBJ2-1	-	CASTRLAGANNEQFF	TGTGCCAGCACCCGACTAGCGGGAGCTAACAATGAGCAGTTCTTC
TRBV2	TRBD2	TRBJ2-1	-	CASQMGLAGADEQFF	TGTGCCAGCCAGATGGGACTAGCGGGGGCAGATGAGCAATTCTTC
TRBV14	-	TRBJ1-5	-	CASSQYSNQPQHF	TGTGCCAGCAGCCAATATAGCAATCAGCCCCAGCATTTT
TRBV7-2	-	TRBJ2-5	-	CASSFSGRETQYF	TGTGCCAGCAGCTTTAGCGGACGGGAGACCCAGTACTTC
TRBV11-3	TRBD1	TRBJ1-1	-	CASRVRDRGSNTEAFF	TGTGCCAGCAGAGTCAGGGACAGGGGGTCCAACACTGAAGCTTTCTTT
TRBV3-1/TRBV3-2	-	TRBJ1-1	-	CASSHRTDTEAFF	TGTGCCAGCAGCCATCGTACGGACACTGAAGCTTTCTTT
TRBV7-9	-	TRBJ2-3	few	CASSGHQGFTDTQYF	TGTGCCAGCAGCGGACATCAGGGCTTCACAGATACGCAGTATTTT
TRBV9	-	TRBJ1-3	-	CASSPPTVSGNTIYF	TGTGCCAGCAGCCCACCGACAGTCTCTGGAAACACCATATATTTT
TRBV4-1	TRBD2	TRBJ2-7	few	CASSQGGTSGSYEQYF	TGCGCCAGCAGCCAAGGTGGCACTAGCGGGAGCTACGAGCAGTACTTC
TRBV2	-	TRBJ1-6	-	CASSDVSPLHF	TGTGCCAGCAGTGACGTTTCACCCCTCCACTTT
TRBV7-6	TRBD2	TRBJ2-7	-	CASSQTSGGTVQYF	TGTGCCAGCAGCCAGACTAGCGGGGGGACGGTGCAGTACTTC
TRBV19	-	TRBJ2-6	-	CASSIDRLWDRTELSGANVLTF	TGTGCCAGTAGTATAGATCGGCTGTGGGACCGGACAGAGCTCTCTGGGGCCAACGTCCTGACTTTC
TRBV19	TRBD2	TRBJ2-1	-	CASSISGGGSYNEQFF	TGTGCCAGTAGTATCTCGGGAGGGGGGTCCTACAATGAGCAGTTCTTC
TRBV30	-	TRBJ1-2	-	CAWSLRTDLYGYTF	TGTGCCTGGAGTCTCCGGACAGACTTATATGGCTACACCTTC
TRBV29-1	TRBD1	TRBJ1-1	-	CSAGGQLNTEAFF	TGCAGCGCCGGGGGACAGCTCAACACTGAAGCTTTCTTT
TRBV19	TRBD2	TRBJ2-7	-	CASSPGLAGTYEQYF	TGTGCCAGTAGTCCAGGACTAGCGGGCACCTACGAGCAGTACTTC
TRBV18	-	TRBJ1-4	-	CASRPRDLGGKLFF	TGTGCCAGCCGTCCCCGGGACCTCGGGGGAAAACTGTTTTTT
TRBV11-1	-	TRBJ1-5	-	CASSLGAGDQPQHF	TGTGCCAGCAGCTTAGGGGCAGGGGATCAGCCCCAGCATTTT
TRBV28	TRBD1	TRBJ1-2	-	CASSFRDRVHGYTF	TGTGCCAGCAGTTTCCGGGACAGGGTACATGGCTACACCTTC
TRBV7-8	-	TRBJ2-2	once	CASSLVPYTGELFF	TGTGCCAGCAGCTTAGTCCCTTACACCGGGGAGCTGTTTTTT
TRBV11-2	-	TRBJ2-1	-	CASSLGGRSYNEQFF	TGTGCCAGCAGCTTAGGGGGCCGATCCTACAATGAGCAGTTCTTC
TRBV7-2	-	TRBJ1-4	-	CASSPRGRGSEKLFF	TGTGCCAGCAGCCCCCGGGGCAGGGGTAGCGAAAAACTGTTTTTT
TRBV7-2	-	TRBJ1-5	-	CASSLVVGGNQPQHF	TGTGCCAGCAGCTTAGTGGTCGGGGGGAATCAGCCCCAGCATTTT
TRBV29-1	-	TRBJ2-7	-	CSVEECLTAFFYEQYF	TGCAGCGTTGAAGAATGTCTGACAGCCTTTTTCTACGAGCAGTACTTC
TRBV18	-	TRBJ1-6	-	CASSPSSYNSPLHF	TGTGCCAGCTCACCCAGCTCCTATAATTCACCCCTCCACTTT